The present T cell receptor beta chain was sequenced within a study of cytomegalovirus exposure and HLA in healthy donors. The wider study: The 110 million or so unique TCR beta sequences, from around 200 million T cells, were found by an earlier analysis. Overall study results and limits: Analyses of presence/absence relied on an assumption of roughly uniform sequencing depth across donors.

Donors in the study were healthy people who gave bone marrow. The donors, nominally healthy at sampling, likely had unrecorded immune exposures. The CDR3 has 14 residues. CDR1 is SGHDN and CDR2 is FVKESK in the germline V gene. Trimming took 4 bases from V and 8 from J, leaving 17 bases between them. The PCR employed 60 Vbeta primers together with 13 Jbeta primers. Sequencing used immunoSEQ multiplex PCR; TCRdb keeps in-frame clones, though not all of them. The sample holds roughly 110,000 clones; 70% are singletons and the top ten take around 8.2%. For this clone: Its cognate antigen is unknown.

The sequence came from a man between 25 and 39 years old in good health and CMV-seropositive. The source material was PBMCs. The gene calls are TRBV14 and TRBJ1-2, with a possible D match to TRBD1 (6 bases). The CDR3 region is CASSLSPTGGGYTF. The DNA for the CDR3 is TGTGCCAGCAGCCTTTCCCCGACAGGCGGAGGCTACACCTTC. The whole variable domain, remainder taken from reference TRBV14 and TRBJ1-2, is EAGVTQFPSHSVIEKGQTVTLRCDPISGHDNLYWYRRVMGKEIKFLLHFVKESKQDESGMPNNRFLAERTGGTYSTLKVQPAELEDSGVYFCASSLSPTGGGYTFGSGTRLTVV.